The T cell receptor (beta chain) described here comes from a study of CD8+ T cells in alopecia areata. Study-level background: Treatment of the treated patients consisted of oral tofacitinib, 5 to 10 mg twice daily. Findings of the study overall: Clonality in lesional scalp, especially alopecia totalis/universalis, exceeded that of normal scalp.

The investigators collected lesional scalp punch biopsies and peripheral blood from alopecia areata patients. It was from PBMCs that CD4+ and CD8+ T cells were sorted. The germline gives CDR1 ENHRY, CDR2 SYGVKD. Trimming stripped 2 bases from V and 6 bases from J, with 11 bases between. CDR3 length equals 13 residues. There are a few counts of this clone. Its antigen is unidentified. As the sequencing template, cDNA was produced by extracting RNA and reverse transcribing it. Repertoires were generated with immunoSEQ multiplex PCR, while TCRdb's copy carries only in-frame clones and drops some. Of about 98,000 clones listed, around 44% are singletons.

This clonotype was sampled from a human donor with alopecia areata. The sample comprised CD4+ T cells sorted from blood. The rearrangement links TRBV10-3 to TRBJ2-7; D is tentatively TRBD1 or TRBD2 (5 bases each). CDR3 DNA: TGTGCCATCAGTGAGGTGGGACGGACCGAGCAGTACTTC. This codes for CAISEVGRTEQYF.